Following are 30 T cell receptor beta chains from one sample sequenced in a study of CD8+ T cells in alopecia areata. Treatment noted: oral pan-JAK inhibitor, 5-10 mg twice daily. cDNA prepared by RNA extraction and subsequent reverse transcription served as the template for sequencing. TCRdb's table, derived via immunoSEQ multiplex PCR, lists solely in-frame clones and lacks some. The table records more than 130,000 clones, 82% of them present only once. This specimen was CD8+ T cells sorted from blood, taken at week 4, from a patient treated with tofacitinib. The origin of the receptors is a human donor with alopecia areata.

This clone was counted only a few times. The chain carries TRBV7-2 and TRBJ2-1; D might be TRBD2 (7 bases). The CDR3 has 14 residues. Germline CDR1 reads SGHTA; CDR2 reads FQGNSA. Deletions cut 1 base from V and 4 bases from J, with 8 bases between. The CDR3 spells CASSLEGGYNEQFF. In DNA form, the CDR3 reads TGTGCCAGCAGCTTAGAGGGGGGGTACAATGAGCAGTTCTTC.

This clone was counted between two and nine times. The gene calls are TRBV7-9 and TRBJ2-4; D may be TRBD1 or TRBD2 (5 bases each). Germline V CDR1 and CDR2: SEHNR, FQNEAQ (reference sequence). V dropped 6 bases and J dropped 8 bases, with 14 bases sitting between them. The CDR3 runs to 13 residues. CDR3 sequence reads: CASRESVGDIQYF. CDR3 coding DNA: TGTGCCAGCAGGGAATCTGTGGGGGACATTCAGTACTTC.

V and J are TRBV27 and TRBJ2-7, with TRBD2 matching 9 bases. This CDR3 contains 14 residues. Losses at the gene ends were 6 bases for V and 2 bases for J; bases not matched to a gene: 5. From germline, CDR1 is MNHEY and CDR2 SMNVEV (reference sequence). This chain's CDR3 is CASRPSGATYEQYF. The CDR3 bases are TGTGCCAGCAGGCCTAGCGGGGCTACCTACGAGCAGTACTTC.

This chain uses TRBV9 with TRBJ2-3, with D perhaps being TRBD1 or TRBD2 (5 bases each). Germline values: CDR1 SGDLS, CDR2 YYNGEE. V dropped 3 bases and J dropped 5 bases, with 16 bases sitting between them. The CDR3 is 15 residues long. Written as DNA, the CDR3 is TGTGCCAGCAGCGGAGGGGCCGGTTTGGGAGATACGCAGTATTTT. Translation: CASSGGAGLGDTQYF.

This clone was counted a single time. J is TRBJ1-1 and V is TRBV4-3; D remains ambiguous. CDR3 length equals 13 residues. V was pared by 4 bases and J by 1 base, with 7 bases between. The V gene's germline CDR1 is LGHNA and CDR2 YSLEER. CDR3 bases: TGCGCCAGCAGCCCTGAACGGAACACTGAAGCTTTCTTT. Translation gives CASSPERNTEAFF.

The V and J genes are TRBV4-3 and TRBJ2-7, with D perhaps matching TRBD1 (7 bases). The CDR3 contains 15 residues. The ends were cut back, 0 bases at V and 2 bases at J, with 11 bases in the middle. Germline V gene sequence: CDR1 LGHNA, CDR2 YSLEER. The CDR3 DNA is TGCGCCAGCAGCCAAGATGCAGGGGGGACCTACGAGCAGTACTTC. Protein: CASSQDAGGTYEQYF.

V usage is TRBV23-1 and J usage is TRBJ2-3, with 8 bases fitting TRBD2. TRBV23-1 is sorted into the ORF group, with uncertain function. V shed 5 bases, J shed 1 base, and the junction held 8 bases outside the gene matches. The CDR3 has 16 amino acids. This chain's CDR3 is CASSVGGGSGTDTQYF. The CDR3 DNA follows: TGCGCCAGCAGTGTGGGCGGGGGGAGTGGCACAGATACGCAGTATTTT.

V gene TRBV6-5 combines with J gene TRBJ2-7; D gene uncertain. CDR1 MNHEY and CDR2 SVGAGI come from the germline V gene. Trimming took off 0 bases at V and 0 bases at J, with 6 bases between the two ends. This CDR3 has 14 amino acids. CDR3 coding DNA: TGTGCCAGCAGTTACTCATCAGACTCCTACGAGCAGTACTTC. Residues: CASSYSSDSYEQYF.

The V gene is TRBV9, the J gene TRBJ2-7; 8 bases line up with TRBD2. Germline V gene lookup returns CDR1 SGDLS and CDR2 YYNGEE. Unmatched junction bases numbered 7, after V lost 0 bases and J lost 2 bases. The CDR3 contains 16 residues. The CDR3 DNA reads TGTGCCAGCAGCGTAGGACGGGGGGGCACAACCTACGAGCAGTACTTC. This encodes CASSVGRGGTTYEQYF.

This clone was counted a few times. The CDR3 nucleotides are TGCGCCAGCAGCTTCAAGCTCGGCGATACGCAGTATTTT. It translates to CASSFKLGDTQYF. V usage is TRBV5-1 and J usage is TRBJ2-3; D uncertain. The germline gives CDR1 SGHRS, CDR2 YFSETQ. V was pared by 2 bases and J by 6 bases, with 10 bases between. CDR3 length equals 13 residues.

This clone appeared a single time. This chain uses TRBV29-1 with TRBJ1-1; a possible D gene is TRBD1 (6 bases). Germline V gene lookup returns CDR1 SQVTM and CDR2 ANQGSEA. The ends were cut back, 6 bases at V and 4 bases at J, with 18 bases in the middle. The CDR3 covers 14 residues. This chain's CDR3 is CSVGGAPPGTEAFF. CDR3 DNA sequence: TGCAGCGTCGGGGGGGCTCCCCCGGGCACTGAAGCTTTCTTT.

This chain joins TRBV2 and TRBJ2-1; the D is unclear. Germline V CDR1 and CDR2: SNHLY, FYNNEI. The V end lost 5 bases, the J end lost 0 bases, and 11 bases lay between the germline ends. The CDR3 sequence is 15 residues long. The CDR3 bases are TGTGCCAGCAGTATACTCCTAAGCTCCTACAATGAGCAGTTCTTC. This codes for CASSILLSSYNEQFF. Complete variable domain (other parts from reference TRBV2 and TRBJ2-1): EPEVTQTPSHQVTQMGQEVILRCVPISNHLYFYWYRQILGQKVEFLVSFYNNEISEKSEIFDDQFSVERPDGSNFTLKIRSTKLEDSAMYFCASSILLSSYNEQFFGPGTRLTVL.

This chain connects TRBV27 to TRBJ1-1, with D hard to call. Looked up from germline, CDR1 is MNHEY and CDR2 is SMNVEV (reference sequence). The germline V and J ends were trimmed by 0 bases and 2 bases, with 4 bases remaining between them. The CDR3 has 13 amino acids. The CDR3 sequence is CASSLSINTEAFF. The CDR3 DNA sequence: TGTGCCAGCAGTTTATCGATAAACACTGAAGCTTTCTTT.

This clone has only one observation. This chain connects TRBV7-6 to TRBJ2-1; no definite D call. The ends were cut back, 0 bases at V and 7 bases at J, with 10 bases in the middle. The germline gives CDR1 SGHVS, CDR2 FNYEAQ. This CDR3 has 14 residues. The CDR3 DNA reads as TGTGCCAGCAGCTTAGCCAGCAGCATGAATGAGCAGTTCTTC. Translated: CASSLASSMNEQFF.

The chain combines TRBV6-1 with TRBJ1-2; 12 nucleotides match TRBD1. This CDR3 spans 17 amino acids. Trimming removed 2 bases from V and 2 bases from J; junction bases left unmatched: 6. Germline CDR1 is MNHNS and CDR2 is SASEGT. DNA for the CDR3: TGTGCCAGCAGTGAATGGGGACAGGGGGCGCGGAACTATGGCTACACCTTC. Its protein product is CASSEWGQGARNYGYTF.

The chain employs TRBV7-2 and TRBJ2-7, with D uncertain. V dropped 5 bases and J dropped 0 bases, with 8 bases sitting between them. Germline V CDR1 and CDR2: SGHTA, FQGNSA. This CDR3 region has 13 residues. The CDR3, as DNA: TGTGCCAGCAGCCTAGGATACTCCTACGAGCAGTACTTC. Protein: CASSLGYSYEQYF.

This clone has just one count. The chain carries TRBV2 and TRBJ1-5; D is undetermined. V was trimmed by 3 bases and J by 4 bases, leaving 7 bases between them. CDR3 length: 13 amino acids. Germline V CDR1 and CDR2: SNHLY, FYNNEI. CDR3: CASSDSPNQPQHF. The CDR3 region has the DNA TGTGCCAGCAGTGACAGTCCAAATCAGCCCCAGCATTTT.

The V and J genes are TRBV7-6 and TRBJ2-5; 9 nucleotides align to TRBD2. This CDR3 is built from 16 residues. The germline V gene has CDR1 SGHVS and CDR2 FNYEAQ. The trim removed 1 base at V and 4 bases at J, leaving 7 bases unmatched. The CDR3 is CASSLVGGGVGETQYF. For the CDR3, the DNA is TGTGCCAGCAGCTTAGTTGGCGGGGGGGTTGGAGAGACCCAGTACTTC. The full variable domain, rest sourced from reference TRBV7-6 and TRBJ2-5, is GAGVSQSPRYKVTKRGQDVALRCDPISGHVSLYWYRQALGQGPEFLTYFNYEAQQDKSGLPNDRFSAERPEGSISTLTIQRTEQRDSAMYRCASSLVGGGVGETQYFGPGTRLLVL.

The chain links TRBV7-2 to TRBJ1-3, with unresolved D. This CDR3 contains 12 residues. Trimming took off 5 bases at V and 1 base at J, with 3 bases between the two ends. The germline CDR1 and CDR2 sequences are SGHTA and FQGNSA. In DNA form, the CDR3 reads TGTGCCAGCAGCGTTTCTGGAAACACCATATATTTT. Protein: CASSVSGNTIYF.

This clone was detected once. The junction departs from germline at one end; a sequencing error may be responsible. The chain combines TRBV7-9 with TRBJ2-7, with D possibly matching TRBD2 (5 bases). Germline V gene sequence: CDR1 SEHNR, CDR2 FQNEAQ (reference sequence). The CDR3 is made up of 12 amino acids. The CDR3 DNA is TGTGCCAGCAGTCTTGTGGAGGACTCGTTAAGCTTC. It codes for CASSLVEDSLSF.

This clone was recorded a few times. The chain carries TRBV6-5 and TRBJ2-5; TRBD2 might be the D (6 bases). V was shortened by 6 bases and J by 2 bases, with 10 bases between the two germline ends. Germline V lookup: CDR1 MNHEY, CDR2 SVGAGI. The CDR3 contains 13 residues. CDR3 nucleotides: TGTGCCAGCAGACGACTAGATCAAGAGACCCAGTACTTC. Amino acids: CASRRLDQETQYF.

V and J are TRBV15 and TRBJ2-3, with D perhaps matching TRBD2 (6 bases). V lost 8 bases and J 1 base, leaving 10 bases between the germline ends. From germline, CDR1 is LNHNV and CDR2 YYDKDF (reference sequence). This CDR3 is built from 13 residues. The CDR3 here is CATVGGGTDTQYF. The CDR3 nucleotides are TGTGCCACCGTAGGCGGGGGCACAGATACGCAGTATTTT.

J is TRBJ2-1 and V is TRBV5-1; TRBD1 matches 10 bases. V was clipped by 3 bases and J by 9 bases; unmatched bases: 6. Germline V lookup: CDR1 SGHRS, CDR2 YFSETQ. There are 14 residues in the CDR3. CDR3 amino acids: CASSYRQGAGEQFF. CDR3 coding DNA: TGCGCCAGCAGCTATCGACAGGGGGCGGGTGAGCAGTTCTTC.

The chain carries TRBV10-3 and TRBJ2-6; 10 nucleotides agree with TRBD2. With V trimmed by 5 bases and J by 2 bases, 9 bases remained unmatched. The CDR3 spans 18 residues. In germline, CDR1 is ENHRY, CDR2 SYGVKD. DNA of the CDR3: TGTGCCATCAGTTTTCCCACTAGCGGGACACCTGGGGCCAACGTCCTGACTTTC. It is translated as CAISFPTSGTPGANVLTF.

The rearrangement joins TRBV29-1 to TRBJ1-1; the D gene is possibly TRBD1 (5 bases). Per the germline V gene, CDR1 is SQVTM and CDR2 is ANQGSEA. The CDR3 has 14 residues. The ends were cut back, 7 bases at V and 0 bases at J, with 15 bases in the middle. DNA for the CDR3: TGCAGCGGAGTCGGGGGAGGCATGAACACTGAAGCTTTCTTT. Protein product: CSGVGGGMNTEAFF.

The chain couples TRBV11-2 to TRBJ2-1; TRBD2 might be the D (6 bases). From germline, CDR1 is SGHAT and CDR2 FQNNGV. The V and J ends lost 6 bases and 2 bases respectively, with 11 bases between them. The CDR3 is 14 residues long. In DNA, the CDR3 is TGTGCCAGCAGGCCAACGGGAGCCTACAATGAGCAGTTCTTC. It translates to CASRPTGAYNEQFF.

The V gene is TRBV18, the J gene TRBJ1-1; D call uncertain. The CDR3 spans 15 residues. The germline gives CDR1 KGHSH, CDR2 LQKENI. V was clipped by 2 bases and J by 1 base, with 11 bases between them. As DNA, the CDR3 is TGTGCCAGCTCACCAGAGTCTTCTTCGAACACTGAAGCTTTCTTT. This sequence encodes CASSPESSSNTEAFF.

This clone was seen a handful of times. The chain has TRBV27 and TRBJ2-7; D unresolved. Germline V CDR1 and CDR2: MNHEY, SMNVEV (reference sequence). The CDR3 is 11 amino acids. V was cut by 0 bases and J by 7 bases, with 4 bases left in between. CDR3 sequence reads: CASSLSGEQYF. The CDR3 DNA is TGTGCCAGCAGTTTATCCGGAGAGCAGTACTTC.

The J gene is TRBJ1-2, the V gene TRBV30; TRBD1 matches 9 bases. Per the germline V gene, CDR1 is GTSNPN and CDR2 is SVGIG (reference sequence). There are 15 residues in the CDR3. Trimming at V came to 1 base and at J to 4 bases, leaving 7 bases not matched to a gene. The chain's CDR3 is CAWSATGGGFYGYTF. CDR3 nucleotide sequence: TGTGCCTGGAGTGCAACAGGGGGCGGTTTCTATGGCTACACCTTC.

V is TRBV15 and J is TRBJ2-6; 7 bases are shared with TRBD1. With 1 base clipped from V and 0 bases from J, the junction kept 6 bases outside the gene matches. The CDR3 is 18 residues long. Germline assignment: CDR1 LNHNV and CDR2 YYDKDF (reference sequence). CDR3 loop: CATSRAEGAASGANVLTF. CDR3 in DNA: TGTGCCACCAGCAGAGCAGAGGGGGCCGCCTCTGGGGCCAACGTCCTGACTTTC.